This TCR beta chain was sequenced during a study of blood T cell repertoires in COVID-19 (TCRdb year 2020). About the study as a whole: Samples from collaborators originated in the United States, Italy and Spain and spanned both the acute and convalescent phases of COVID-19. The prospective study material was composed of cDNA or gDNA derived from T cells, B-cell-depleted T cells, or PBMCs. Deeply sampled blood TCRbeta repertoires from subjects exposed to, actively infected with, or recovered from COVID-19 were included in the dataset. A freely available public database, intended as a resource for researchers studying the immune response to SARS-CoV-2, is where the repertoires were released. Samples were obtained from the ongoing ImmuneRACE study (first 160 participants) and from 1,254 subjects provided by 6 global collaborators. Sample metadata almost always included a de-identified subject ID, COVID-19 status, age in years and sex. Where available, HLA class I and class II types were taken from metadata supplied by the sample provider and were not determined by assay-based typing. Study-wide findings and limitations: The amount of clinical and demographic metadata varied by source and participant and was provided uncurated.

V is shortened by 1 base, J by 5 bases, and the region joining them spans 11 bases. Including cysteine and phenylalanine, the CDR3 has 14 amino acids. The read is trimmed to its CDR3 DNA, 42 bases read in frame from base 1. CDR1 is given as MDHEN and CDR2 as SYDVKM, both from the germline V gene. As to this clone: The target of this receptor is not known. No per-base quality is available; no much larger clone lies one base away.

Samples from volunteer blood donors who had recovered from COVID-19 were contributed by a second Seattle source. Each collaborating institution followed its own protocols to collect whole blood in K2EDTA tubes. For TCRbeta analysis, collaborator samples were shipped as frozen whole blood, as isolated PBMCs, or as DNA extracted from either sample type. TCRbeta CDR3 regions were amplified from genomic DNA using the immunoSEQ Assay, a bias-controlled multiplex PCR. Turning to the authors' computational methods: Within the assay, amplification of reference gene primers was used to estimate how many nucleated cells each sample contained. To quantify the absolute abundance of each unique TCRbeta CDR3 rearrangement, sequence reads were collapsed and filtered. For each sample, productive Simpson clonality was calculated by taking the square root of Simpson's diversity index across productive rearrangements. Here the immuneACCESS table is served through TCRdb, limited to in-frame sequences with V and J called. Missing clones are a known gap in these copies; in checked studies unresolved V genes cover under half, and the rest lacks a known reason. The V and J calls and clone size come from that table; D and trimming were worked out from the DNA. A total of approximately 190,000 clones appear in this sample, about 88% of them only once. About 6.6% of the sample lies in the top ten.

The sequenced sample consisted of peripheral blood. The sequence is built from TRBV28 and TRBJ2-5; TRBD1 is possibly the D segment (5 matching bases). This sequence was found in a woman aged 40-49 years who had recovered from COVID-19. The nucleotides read TGTGCCAGCAGTTTATTGGCTGGGGCGGAGACCCAGTACTTC. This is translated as CASSLLAGAETQYF.